The sequence of this T cell receptor beta chain was determined in a study of read filtering for tumor transcriptome and immune sequencing. Overall study context: By R-ISS, stages I, II and III held about 8, 15 and 7 patients.

This clonotype was recorded at least ten times. At the time of active disease, bone marrow was collected from every patient. The CDR3 sequence is 13 residues long. Germline CDR1 SEHNR, CDR2 FQNEAQ (reference sequence). V lost 4 bases, J lost 3 bases, and 10 bases lay in between. Molecular barcoded adaptors covering alpha/delta and beta/gamma chains were used on 400 ng RNA. TCRdb used MiXCR to reprocess the reads, holding one entry per CDR3 protein. The table shows 100,000 to 150,000 distinct CDR3 sequences, with roughly 13% occurring only once. The sequenced sample was a population of CD138-negative cells sorted from bone marrow. This TCR was sampled from a donor at least 40 years old with multiple myeloma. This chain uses TRBV7-9 with TRBJ2-7; D is unclear. The chain's CDR3 is CASSSSPSYEQYF. CDR3 in DNA: TGTGCCAGCAGCTCCAGCCCCAGCTACGAGCAGTACTTC.